The 28 T cell receptor beta chains below come from one sample, sequenced in a study of blood T cell repertoires in COVID-19. Produced via immunoSEQ multiplex PCR; TCRdb's table is partial and in-frame only. Altogether approximately 240,000 clones are present, 75% to 85% being singletons, with the ten largest covering roughly 1.3%. The sample consisted of peripheral blood. These receptors all stem from a woman in her twenties or thirties with COVID-19, enrolled during active disease.

V gene TRBV7-9 combines with J gene TRBJ2-7; TRBD2 might be the D (7 bases). Germline V gene data show CDR1 as SEHNR and CDR2 as FQNEAQ (reference sequence). The ends were cut back, 5 bases at V and 5 bases at J, with 22 bases in the middle. The CDR3 consists of 16 residues. Written as DNA, the CDR3 is TGTGCCAGCAGCCCGGTTGGGGGGAGGGGGAGCGACGAGCAGTACTTC. Amino acid sequence: CASSPVGGRGSDEQYF.

This clone was seen just once. The chain links TRBV11-1 to TRBJ1-2; no definite D call. The germline V gene encodes CDR1 SGHAT and CDR2 FQDESV (reference sequence). The CDR3 consists of 13 residues. V was pared by 3 bases and J by 7 bases, with 12 bases between. CDR3 loop: CASSFRVASGYTF. DNA for the CDR3: TGTGCCAGCAGCTTCCGGGTTGCTAGTGGCTACACCTTC. The full variable domain, rest sourced from reference TRBV11-1 and TRBJ1-2, is EAEVAQSPRYKITEKSQAVAFWCDPISGHATLYWYRQILGQGPELLVQFQDESVVDDSQLPKDRFSAERLKGVDSTLKIQPAELGDSAMYLCASSFRVASGYTFGSGTRLTVV.

The chain recombines TRBV7-2 with TRBJ2-7; 10 bases map to TRBD1. The CDR3 is 15 amino acids. The V segment lost 1 base and the J segment 3 bases; nucleotides outside the gene matches: 3. The germline gives CDR1 SGHTA, CDR2 FQGNSA. Here the CDR3 reads CASSLVRTGGYEQYF. CDR3 in DNA: TGTGCCAGCAGCTTAGTCCGGACAGGGGGCTACGAGCAGTACTTC.

This chain connects TRBV6-2 or TRBV6-3 to TRBJ2-7; no definite D call. Germline CDR1 reads MNHEY; CDR2 reads SVGEGT. The V end was cut by 2 bases, the J end by 3 bases, with 5 bases between. The CDR3 extends over 12 amino acids. CDR3 amino acids: CASSYQNYEQYF. For the CDR3, the DNA is TGTGCCAGCAGTTACCAGAACTACGAGCAGTACTTC.

This sequence joins TRBV3-1 (or the pseudogene TRBV3-2) and TRBJ1-5, with 8 bases identical to TRBD1. This CDR3 has 19 amino acids. Germline V CDR1 and CDR2: LGHDT, YNNKEL (reference sequence). The trim removed 1 base at V and 0 bases at J, leaving 11 bases unmatched. This CDR3 reads CASSQGLGQEILSNQPQHF. CDR3 nucleotides: TGTGCCAGCAGCCAAGGATTGGGACAGGAGATCCTTAGCAATCAGCCCCAGCATTTT.

This rearrangement joins TRBV5-1 to TRBJ2-7, with 7 bases lining up with TRBD1. V trimming: 5 bases; J trimming: 7 bases; junction bases outside the gene matches: 12. The CDR3 spans 14 residues. The germline V gene has CDR1 SGHRS and CDR2 YFSETQ. CDR3 amino acids: CASRPGQAEGEQYF. In DNA, the CDR3 is TGCGCCAGCAGGCCCGGACAGGCGGAAGGAGAGCAGTACTTC.

The V gene is TRBV5-1, the J gene TRBJ2-5, with no clear D. The germline CDR1 and CDR2 sequences are SGHRS and YFSETQ. Deletions cut 0 bases from V and 5 bases from J, with 11 bases between. The CDR3 runs 14 residues. CDR3: CASSLAAQTETQYF. The CDR3 bases are TGCGCCAGCAGCTTGGCCGCACAGACCGAGACCCAGTACTTC. Full variable domain (remainder filled in from reference TRBV5-1 and TRBJ2-5): KAGVTQTPRYLIKTRGQQVTLSCSPISGHRSVSWYQQTPGQGLQFLFEYFSETQRNKGNFPGRFSGRQFSNSRSEMNVSTLELGDSALYLCASSLAAQTETQYFGPGTRLLVL.

This clone has only a few counts. The rearrangement joins TRBV2 to TRBJ1-3; D possibly corresponds to TRBD1 (5 bases). The CDR3 is 15 residues long. Germline CDR1 reads SNHLY; CDR2 reads FYNNEI. Trimming pared 4 bases from V and 0 bases from J, leaving 10 bases between. The CDR3: CASSVGQGSGNTIYF. The CDR3 coding sequence is TGTGCCAGCAGTGTCGGTCAGGGCTCTGGAAACACCATATATTTT. The variable domain in full, with the rest retrieved from reference TRBV2 and TRBJ1-3, is EPEVTQTPSHQVTQMGQEVILRCVPISNHLYFYWYRQILGQKVEFLVSFYNNEISEKSEIFDDQFSVERPDGSNFTLKIRSTKLEDSAMYFCASSVGQGSGNTIYFGEGSWLTVV.

The chain employs TRBV13 and TRBJ1-1; 9 bases are a match to TRBD1. The CDR3 is 14 residues long. With V trimmed by 5 bases and J by 5 bases, 6 bases remained unmatched. CDR1 is PRHDT, CDR2 FYEKMQ, per germline (reference sequence). In DNA form, the CDR3 reads TGTGCCAGCAGCCTGGGACAGGGACCGACTGAAGCTTTCTTT. Protein: CASSLGQGPTEAFF.

The chain carries TRBV5-1 and TRBJ2-3; 10 positions match TRBD2. There are 15 residues in the CDR3. Trimming cost V 6 bases and J 5 bases; bases outside gene matches: 9. CDR1 and CDR2 from the germline V gene are SGHRS and YFSETQ. The CDR3, as DNA: TGCGCCAGCACCCGGACTAGCGGCTTCCTAGATACGCAGTATTTT. Translating gives CASTRTSGFLDTQYF.

The chain is built from TRBV6-6 and TRBJ2-7; possibly TRBD1 for D (6 bases). Looked up from germline, CDR1 is MNHNY and CDR2 is SVGAGI (reference sequence). Trimming cost V 5 bases and J 2 bases, with 16 bases left between them. The CDR3 loop spans 15 amino acids. The CDR3: CASSPTRTGTYEQYF. CDR3 DNA: TGTGCCAGCAGTCCCACTCGAACAGGGACCTACGAGCAGTACTTC.

The chain uses TRBV7-2 and TRBJ2-7, with 7 bases aligning to TRBD2. V lost 5 bases to trimming and J lost 3 bases; unmatched junction nucleotides: 7. This CDR3 is 14 amino acids long. Germline CDR1 and CDR2: SGHTA and FQGNSA. DNA of the CDR3: TGTGCCAGCAGCCAGAGCGGGGTTAGCTACGAGCAGTACTTC. It yields the protein CASSQSGVSYEQYF.

This chain links TRBV5-6 with TRBJ2-1; D is perhaps TRBD2 (5 bases). V lost 5 bases to trimming and J lost 0 bases, with 12 bases between them. Germline CDR1 reads SGHDT; CDR2 reads YYEEEE. The CDR3 runs to 15 residues. The CDR3 is CASSLDFSSYNEQFF. The CDR3 bases are TGTGCCAGCAGTCTGGACTTCAGCTCCTACAATGAGCAGTTCTTC.

The gene calls are TRBV7-9 and TRBJ1-1, with 7 bases aligning to TRBD1. V shed 6 bases, J shed 7 bases, and the junction held 14 bases outside the gene matches. The CDR3 is 15 amino acids. Per the germline V gene, CDR1 is SEHNR and CDR2 is FQNEAQ (reference sequence). The CDR3 loop reads CASSSGQTPDNEAFF. Written as DNA, the CDR3 is TGTGCCAGCAGTTCGGGACAGACACCAGACAATGAAGCTTTCTTT.

V gene TRBV9 combines with J gene TRBJ2-1, with D hard to call. CDR1 is SGDLS and CDR2 is YYNGEE in the germline V gene. This CDR3 has 13 residues. The V end was cut by 2 bases, the J end by 4 bases, with 7 bases between. In DNA form, the CDR3 reads TGTGCCAGCAGCGTCTCAGAATACAATGAGCAGTTCTTC. It codes for CASSVSEYNEQFF.

The genes are TRBV10-3 and TRBJ1-5; a possible D gene is TRBD1 (5 bases). Trimming left V 0 bases short and J 5 bases short, with 11 bases between. Germline CDR1 ENHRY, CDR2 SYGVKD. The CDR3 sequence is 15 residues long. The CDR3 here is CAISESRDGDQPQHF. The CDR3 DNA sequence: TGTGCCATCAGTGAGTCCAGGGATGGGGATCAGCCCCAGCATTTT.

The CDR3 coding sequence is TGCGCCAGCAGCCATCAGGGCGGGACAGGGTCACGCGCGGGGGAGACCCAGTACTTC. Its protein product is CASSHQGGTGSRAGETQYF. The rearrangement links TRBV4-1 to TRBJ2-5; 9 bases agree with TRBD1. Germline V gives CDR1 MGHRA, CDR2 YSYEKL. CDR3 length equals 19 residues. V was pared by 3 bases and J by 5 bases, with 19 bases of the junction left unmatched.

V is TRBV6-2 or TRBV6-3 and J is TRBJ1-5, with 10 bases aligning to TRBD1. The V gene end was trimmed by 6 bases and the J gene end by 14 bases; junction bases not matched to a gene: 4. The germline V gene has CDR1 MNHEY and CDR2 SVGEGT. There are 11 residues in the CDR3. DNA of the CDR3: TGTGCCAGCAGCACCGGGACAGGGGAGCATTTT. It is translated as CASSTGTGEHF.

V is TRBV7-9 and J is TRBJ2-1; 11 bases fit TRBD2. The V gene's germline CDR1 is SEHNR and CDR2 FQNEAQ (reference sequence). Losses at the gene ends were 5 bases for V and 4 bases for J; bases not matched to a gene: 10. The CDR3 contains 17 residues. The CDR3 nucleotides read TGTGCCAGCAGCCCCCTTAGCGGGAGGGCCGCGTACAATGAGCAGTTCTTC. Its protein is CASSPLSGRAAYNEQFF. The entire variable domain, with the rest obtained from reference TRBV7-9 and TRBJ2-1, is as follows: DTGVSQNPRHKITKRGQNVTFRCDPISEHNRLYWYRQTLGQGPEFLTYFQNEAQLEKSRLLSDRFSAERPKGSFSTLEIQRTEQGDSAMYLCASSPLSGRAAYNEQFFGPGTRLTVL.

V gene TRBV5-4 combines with J gene TRBJ1-2; 11 bases map to TRBD1. The junction had 6 bases not matched to a gene; V was cut back by 2 bases and J by 0 bases. The CDR3 contains 17 residues. In germline, CDR1 is SGHNT, CDR2 YYREEE (reference sequence). The CDR3 loop is CASSLSGQGDSNYGYTF. The CDR3 DNA sequence: TGTGCCAGCAGCTTATCGGGACAGGGGGACTCTAACTATGGCTACACCTTC.

The chain couples TRBV21-1 to TRBJ2-1; the D segment call TRBD2 is taken from the table without a DNA check. TRBV21-1 is noted as a pseudogene. The CDR3 contains 18 residues. The CDR3 DNA follows: TGTGCCAGCAGCAAACCACTCCTCCGGAGTGTTACCTACAATGAGCAGTTCTTC. Its protein product is CASSKPLLRSVTYNEQFF.

CDR3 nucleotides: TGCGCCAGCAGCCCTCTCGGGACAGGGGGTCAGCCCCAGCATTTT. The encoded protein is CASSPLGTGGQPQHF. The J gene is TRBJ1-5, the V gene TRBV5-1; 11 nucleotides line up with TRBD1. V lost 4 bases, J lost 6 bases, and 6 bases stayed unmatched. The CDR3 is 15 residues long. CDR1 is SGHRS and CDR2 is YFSETQ in the germline V gene.

J is TRBJ1-2 and V is TRBV6-2 or TRBV6-3, with TRBD1 matching 10 bases. The germline V gene encodes CDR1 MNHEY and CDR2 SVGEGT. V lost 5 bases and J lost 6; bases outside the gene matches: 6. This CDR3 comprises 14 residues. CDR3 sequence reads: CASSRSDRGHGYTF. CDR3 DNA: TGTGCCAGCAGTCGCTCTGACAGGGGGCATGGCTACACCTTC.

The chain carries TRBV7-3 and TRBJ2-1; no reliable D call. Germline lookup yields CDR1 SGHTA and CDR2 FQGTGA. Between the trimmed V and J ends, which lost 2 bases and 0 bases, there was a span of 5 bases. The CDR3 is 14 amino acids. In nucleotides, the CDR3 is TGTGCCAGCAGCTTACTACTCTCCTACAATGAGCAGTTCTTC. Residues: CASSLLLSYNEQFF.

The chain recombines TRBV6-2 or TRBV6-3 with TRBJ1-2, with D uncertain. The CDR3 contains 12 residues. Germline-derived CDR1 and CDR2 are MNHEY and SVGEGT. V lost 2 bases and J lost 5, with 6 bases in between. The CDR3 DNA is TGTGCCAGCAGTTACCAGGCGTATGGCTACACCTTC. Amino acid sequence: CASSYQAYGYTF.

The rearrangement joins TRBV5-1 to TRBJ1-1; no reliable D call. Germline lookup yields CDR1 SGHRS and CDR2 YFSETQ. This CDR3 spans 14 amino acids. Trimming removed 1 base at V and 2 bases at J, with 9 bases between. The CDR3 protein is CASSLSGLNTEAFF. The CDR3 nucleotides are TGCGCCAGCAGCTTGTCCGGTCTAAACACTGAAGCTTTCTTT.

This chain uses TRBV2 with TRBJ1-1; 12 positions agree with TRBD1. V trimming: 6 bases; J trimming: 3 bases; junction bases outside the gene matches: 5. Germline V gene sequence: CDR1 SNHLY, CDR2 FYNNEI. The CDR3 covers 15 residues. CDR3 nucleotide sequence: TGTGCCAGCAGAGGGACAGGGGGCGCCTACACTGAAGCTTTCTTT. It yields the protein CASRGTGGAYTEAFF. The whole variable domain, remainder taken from reference TRBV2 and TRBJ1-1, is EPEVTQTPSHQVTQMGQEVILRCVPISNHLYFYWYRQILGQKVEFLVSFYNNEISEKSEIFDDQFSVERPDGSNFTLKIRSTKLEDSAMYFCASRGTGGAYTEAFFGQGTRLTVV.

The chain combines TRBV3-1 (or the pseudogene TRBV3-2) with TRBJ2-7; TRBD2 agrees at 9 bases. The V segment lost 11 bases and the J segment 12 bases; nucleotides outside the gene matches: 23. The CDR3 extends over 15 amino acids. The V gene's germline CDR1 is LGHDT and CDR2 YNNKEL (reference sequence). CDR3 amino acids: CAFKRGLAGRFPRYF. As DNA, the CDR3 is TGTGCCTTCAAGAGAGGGCTAGCGGGGCGTTTTCCTCGGTACTTC.